These T cell receptor beta chains were read from a single sample in a study of human T cells and chemical hapten exposure. From the RACE reads, TCRdb called clonotypes with MiXCR, one entry per CDR3 protein. Here the sample spans about 380,000 distinct CDR3 sequences, roughly 6% being singletons. This specimen consisted of whole blood, obtained in connection with sensitization to the hapten diphenylcyclopropenone (DPC). The receptors here all came from a woman in her late teens or twenties with alopecia areata. Some clones in this sample may be carry-over from other donors' samples. Each CDR3 is given with its conserved first and last residue. A D gene is named only where the DNA matches it firmly. Some rows have no size entry. The others give once, few or many, or a class for an expanded clone.

CDR3aa	CDR3nt	abundance	v_gene	j_gene	d_gene
CASSSTGGDYGYTF	TGTGCCAGCAGTTCGACAGGGGGCGACTATGGCTACACCTTC	.	TRBV27	TRBJ1-2	TRBD1
CASSERADSNQPQHF	TGTGCCAGCAGTGAAAGGGCAGATAGCAATCAGCCCCAGCATTTT	.	TRBV2	TRBJ1-5	.
CASSRYWGLQETQYF	TGTGCCAGCAGCCGATACTGGGGCCTCCAAGAGACCCAGTACTTC	few	TRBV7-8	TRBJ2-5	.
CASRTVMGDTEAFF	TGTGCCAGCAGGACGGTGATGGGGGACACTGAAGCTTTCTTT	.	TRBV27	TRBJ1-1	.
CSGGQVSAEAFF	TGCAGCGGGGGACAGGTCTCAGCTGAAGCTTTCTTT	many	TRBV29-1	TRBJ1-1	TRBD1
CASSLTSSGDEKLFF	TGTGCCAGCAGCTTAACGTCCAGCGGGGATGAAAAACTGTTTTTT	many	TRBV7-6	TRBJ1-4	.
CASSPMDRGGGETQYF	TGTGCCAGCAGTCCCATGGACAGGGGGGGAGGAGAGACCCAGTACTTC	.	TRBV6-6	TRBJ2-5	TRBD1
CASSRGDRNTIYF	TGTGCCAGCAGCCGGGGGGACCGAAACACCATATATTTT	.	TRBV14	TRBJ1-3	.
CASSYSGDEQYF	TGTGCCAGCAGTTACTCGGGGGACGAGCAGTACTTC	.	TRBV6-6	TRBJ2-7	.
CASLDRKTYNEQFF	TGTGCCAGTCTCGACAGGAAGACCTACAATGAGCAGTTCTTC	many	TRBV3-1	TRBJ2-1	.
CASSPRQGYTDTQYF	TGCGCCAGCAGCCCCCGACAGGGGTACACAGATACGCAGTATTTT	many	TRBV5-1	TRBJ2-3	TRBD1
CSVEIAGGKETQYF	TGCAGCGTTGAAATAGCGGGGGGGAAAGAGACCCAGTACTTC	few	TRBV29-1	TRBJ2-5	TRBD2
CATSRGSTDTQYF	TGTGCCACCTCGCGGGGGAGCACAGATACGCAGTATTTT	many	TRBV15	TRBJ2-3	TRBD2
CASSRPGTYEQYF	TGTGCCAGCAGCCGACCCGGGACCTACGAGCAGTACTTC	.	TRBV14	TRBJ2-7	.
CASSQAPGTSGSYEQYF	TGTGCCAGCAGCCAAGCCCCCGGGACTAGCGGGAGCTACGAGCAGTACTTC	many	TRBV3-1	TRBJ2-7	TRBD2
CASSGTGQGGRAFF	TGTGCCAGCAGTGGCACAGGACAGGGCGGGAGAGCTTTCTTT	many	TRBV28	TRBJ1-1	TRBD1
CASSFITGIAATQYF	TGTGCCAGCAGCTTTATTACAGGGATCGCCGCGACCCAGTACTTC	few	TRBV5-4	TRBJ2-5	.
CASSGRQGSPLHF	TGTGCCAGCAGCGGGCGACAGGGGTCACCCCTCCACTTT	.	TRBV7-2	TRBJ1-6	TRBD1
CSASPSGGAETQYF	TGCAGTGCTAGTCCTAGCGGGGGGGCGGAGACCCAGTACTTC	few	TRBV20-1	TRBJ2-5	TRBD2
CSASSGTENTEAFF	TGCAGTGCTAGCTCCGGGACAGAGAACACTGAAGCTTTCTTT	many	TRBV20-1	TRBJ1-1	TRBD1
CASSLGQGPATNEKLFF	TGCGCCAGCAGCTTGGGGCAGGGGCCGGCAACTAATGAAAAACTGTTTTTT	few	TRBV5-1	TRBJ1-4	.
CASSGLGTDTQYF	TGTGCCAGCAGCGGCCTTGGCACAGATACGCAGTATTTT	many	TRBV12-3/TRBV12-4	TRBJ2-3	.
CASNKQGGSNQPQHF	TGTGCCAGCAATAAACAGGGAGGGAGCAATCAGCCCCAGCATTTT	many	TRBV2	TRBJ1-5	.
CASSYIQGAGEKLFF	TGTGCCAGCAGTTACATACAGGGGGCAGGGGAAAAACTGTTTTTT	few	TRBV6-5	TRBJ1-4	TRBD1
CASSSRGSTNEKLFF	TGCGCCAGCAGCTCCCGCGGCAGTACTAATGAAAAACTGTTTTTT	many	TRBV5-1	TRBJ1-4	.
CSVRLLRIGGETQYF	TGCAGCGTTCGTCTGCTGCGTATTGGGGGGGAGACCCAGTACTTC	.	TRBV29-1	TRBJ2-5	.
CASSFGSADTQYF	TGTGCCAGCAGTTTCGGATCCGCAGATACGCAGTATTTT	many	TRBV13	TRBJ2-3	.
CASSPNHRGPLPLHF	TGTGCCAGCAGCCCGAACCACAGGGGGCCACTACCCCTCCACTTT	few	TRBV3-1	TRBJ1-6	TRBD1
CASSLLAGTGNEKLFF	TGCGCCAGCAGCCTGCTAGCCGGGACAGGGAATGAAAAACTGTTTTTT	many	TRBV5-1	TRBJ1-4	TRBD1
CASSPLGTGVEAQPQHF	TGTGCCAGCTCACCCCTCGGGACAGGGGTTGAGGCTCAGCCCCAGCATTTT	many	TRBV18	TRBJ1-5	TRBD1
CASSESDKLQYF	TGTGCCAGCAGTGAATCGGACAAACTGCAGTATTTT	.	TRBV6-1	TRBJ2-3	.
CSGGAGNRQPYEQYF	TGCAGCGGAGGAGCGGGTAATCGTCAACCCTACGAGCAGTACTTC	many	TRBV29-1	TRBJ2-7	.
CASSLTGTADYGYTF	TGTGCCAGCAGCCTGACAGGGACCGCTGACTATGGCTACACCTTC	many	TRBV12-3/TRBV12-4	TRBJ1-2	TRBD1
CASSPAGTSVNTQYF	TGTGCCAGCAGTCCGGCCGGGACTAGCGTAAATACGCAGTATTTT	.	TRBV12-3/TRBV12-4	TRBJ2-3	TRBD2
CASSSRPGNQPQHF	TGTGCCAGCAGCTCCCGCCCCGGCAATCAGCCCCAGCATTTT	few	TRBV7-2	TRBJ1-5	.
CASSRTTTGAYGYTF	TGTGCCAGCAGCCGAACCACTACAGGGGCCTATGGCTACACCTTC	many	TRBV7-2	TRBJ1-2	TRBD1
CASSGGLTDSPLHF	TGTGCCAGCAGTGGGGGTCTGACGGATTCACCCCTCCACTTT	many	TRBV12-3/TRBV12-4	TRBJ1-6	.
CASLEGVRANSPLHF	TGTGCCAGCTTGGAGGGCGTCAGGGCAAATTCACCCCTCCACTTT	many	TRBV18	TRBJ1-6	.
CSVDRGGYGYTF	TGCAGCGTTGACAGGGGCGGCTATGGCTACACCTTC	many	TRBV29-1	TRBJ1-2	.
CASSLARQANTDTQYF	TGTGCCAGCAGCTTAGCGCGACAGGCGAACACAGATACGCAGTATTTT	.	TRBV7-9	TRBJ2-3	.
CASSEIGRVSSYEQYF	TGTGCCAGCAGTGAAATAGGAAGGGTTAGCTCCTACGAGCAGTACTTC	.	TRBV25-1	TRBJ2-7	.
CASSYSTGPSTPSGANVLTF	TGTGCCAGCAGTTACAGTACAGGGCCCAGTACCCCCTCTGGGGCCAACGTCCTGACTTTC	many	TRBV6-2/TRBV6-3	TRBJ2-6	.
CASSLKQKTTADTQYF	TGTGCCAGCAGCTTAAAACAGAAGACTACCGCAGATACGCAGTATTTT	many	TRBV7-9	TRBJ2-3	.
CASNVLRTYNEQFF	TGTGCCAGCAACGTTCTTAGAACCTACAATGAGCAGTTCTTC	few	TRBV7-9	TRBJ2-1	.
CSARGPLLRGINIQYF	TGCAGTGCTAGAGGCCCCCTCTTGCGGGGGATAAACATTCAGTACTTC	.	TRBV20-1	TRBJ2-4	TRBD2
CSVSYAQESYGYTF	TGCAGCGTTTCTTACGCACAGGAGAGCTATGGCTACACCTTC	many	TRBV29-1	TRBJ1-2	.
CASTLTGAPQHF	TGTGCCAGCACCCTGACAGGGGCCCCTCAGCATTTT	many	TRBV6-1	TRBJ1-5	TRBD1
CASSQLKIPDTQYF	TGTGCCAGCAGCCAGCTAAAGATTCCAGATACGCAGTATTTT	few	TRBV4-2	TRBJ2-3	.
CATSDIGQGPADTQYF	TGTGCCACCAGTGACATAGGACAGGGGCCGGCAGATACGCAGTATTTT	few	TRBV24-1	TRBJ2-3	TRBD1
CSAGGKGNQPQHF	TGCAGTGCCGGGGGCAAGGGCAATCAGCCCCAGCATTTT	many	TRBV20-1	TRBJ1-5	.
CASSPIGTAVTEAFF	TGTGCCAGCAGTCCGATCGGGACAGCGGTCACTGAAGCTTTCTTT	few	TRBV28	TRBJ1-1	TRBD1
CSVVTGINEQFF	TGCAGCGTTGTAACGGGGATCAATGAGCAGTTCTTC	many	TRBV29-1	TRBJ2-1	.